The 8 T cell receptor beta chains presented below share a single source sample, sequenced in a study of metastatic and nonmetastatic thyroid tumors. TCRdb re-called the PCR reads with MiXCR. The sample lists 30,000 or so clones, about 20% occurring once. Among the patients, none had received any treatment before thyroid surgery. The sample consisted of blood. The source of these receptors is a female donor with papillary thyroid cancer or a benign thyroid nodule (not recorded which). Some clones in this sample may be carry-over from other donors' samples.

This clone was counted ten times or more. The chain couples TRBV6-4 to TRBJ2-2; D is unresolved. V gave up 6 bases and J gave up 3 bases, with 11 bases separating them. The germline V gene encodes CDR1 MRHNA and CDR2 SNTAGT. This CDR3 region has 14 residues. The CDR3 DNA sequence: TGTGCCAGCAGCCCCGGACCGGACACCGGGGAGCTGTTTTTT. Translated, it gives CASSPGPDTGELFF.

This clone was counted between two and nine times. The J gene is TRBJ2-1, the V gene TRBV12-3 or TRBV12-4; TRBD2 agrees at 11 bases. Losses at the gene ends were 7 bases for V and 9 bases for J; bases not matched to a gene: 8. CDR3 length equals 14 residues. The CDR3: CASNTLAGDGEQFF. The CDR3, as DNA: TGTGCCAGCAATACACTAGCGGGAGATGGTGAGCAGTTCTTC.

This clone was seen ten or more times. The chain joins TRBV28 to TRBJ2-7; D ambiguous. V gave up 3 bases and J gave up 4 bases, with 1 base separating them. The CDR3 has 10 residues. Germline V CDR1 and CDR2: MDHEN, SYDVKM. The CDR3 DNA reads TGTGCCAGCAGTTTGTACGAGCAGTACTTC. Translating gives CASSLYEQYF.

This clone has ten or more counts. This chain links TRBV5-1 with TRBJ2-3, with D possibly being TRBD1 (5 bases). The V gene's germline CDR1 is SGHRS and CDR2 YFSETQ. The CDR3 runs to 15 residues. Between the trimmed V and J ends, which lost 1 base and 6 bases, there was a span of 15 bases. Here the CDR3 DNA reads TGCGCCAGCAGCTTGATTCCAGGGCTGGAGGATACGCAGTATTTT. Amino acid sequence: CASSLIPGLEDTQYF.

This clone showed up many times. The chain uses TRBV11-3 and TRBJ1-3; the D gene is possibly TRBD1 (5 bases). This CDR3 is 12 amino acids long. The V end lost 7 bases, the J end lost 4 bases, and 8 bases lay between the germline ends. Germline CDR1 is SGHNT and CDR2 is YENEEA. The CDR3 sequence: CASMGTGNTIYF. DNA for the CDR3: TGTGCCAGCATGGGGACGGGAAACACCATATATTTT.

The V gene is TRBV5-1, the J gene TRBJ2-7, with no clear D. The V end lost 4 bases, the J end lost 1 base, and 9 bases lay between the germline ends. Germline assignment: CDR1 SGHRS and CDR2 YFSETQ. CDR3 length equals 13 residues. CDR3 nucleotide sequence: TGCGCCAGCAGCCCCATTCTGTCCTACGAGCAGTACTTC. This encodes CASSPILSYEQYF.

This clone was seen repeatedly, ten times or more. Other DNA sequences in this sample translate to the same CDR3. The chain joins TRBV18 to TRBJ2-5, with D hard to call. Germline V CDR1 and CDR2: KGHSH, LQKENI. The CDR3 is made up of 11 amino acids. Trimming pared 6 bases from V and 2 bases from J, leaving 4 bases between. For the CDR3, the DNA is TGTGCCAGCTCCTATCAAGAGACCCAGTACTTC. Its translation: CASSYQETQYF.

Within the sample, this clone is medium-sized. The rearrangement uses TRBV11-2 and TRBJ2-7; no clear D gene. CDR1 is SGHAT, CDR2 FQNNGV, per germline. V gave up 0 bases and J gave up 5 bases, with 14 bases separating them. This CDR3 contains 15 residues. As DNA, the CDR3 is TGTGCCAGCAGCTTAGATTTCGGTGCCTCAAACGAGCAGTACTTC. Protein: CASSLDFGASNEQYF.